These 19 T cell receptor beta chains came from one sample sequenced in a study of shared T cell receptors in the human thymus. This table comes from immunoSEQ multiplex PCR, and its TCRdb copy is limited to in-frame clones, with some not included. The sample has roughly 660,000 clones, roughly 88% seen once. The same sample was also studied in work on human thymus T cells.

Sequences were obtained from thymocytes. These receptors all come from a boy younger than two with a congenital heart defect.

This sequence joins TRBV25-1 and TRBJ1-1; TRBD1 matches 10 bases. Trimming removed 5 bases from V and 1 base from J; junction bases left unmatched: 4. CDR3 length: 15 residues. Germline V gene data show CDR1 as MGHDK and CDR2 as SYGVNS. The DNA of the CDR3 is TGTGCCAGCAGTCCACGACAGGGGGCGAACACTGAAGCTTTCTTT. Its translation: CASSPRQGANTEAFF.

The gene calls are TRBV6-5 and TRBJ2-7; D may be TRBD1 (6 bases). Trimming pared 6 bases from V and 6 bases from J, leaving 12 bases between. CDR1 and CDR2 from the germline V gene are MNHEY and SVGAGI. This CDR3 is 12 amino acids long. The CDR3 DNA reads as TGTGCCAGCAGGGCCACAGGGTCCGAGCAGTACTTC. Protein product: CASRATGSEQYF.

The rearrangement links TRBV4-1 to TRBJ2-7; 12 nucleotides agree with TRBD2. Germline values: CDR1 MGHRA, CDR2 YSYEKL. The CDR3 has 15 amino acids. After removal of 1 base from V and 7 bases from J, the junction contained 5 bases not matched to a gene. DNA of the CDR3: TGCGCCAGCAGCCAAGTGTGTGGACTAGCGGGGGAGCAGTACTTC. Amino acid sequence: CASSQVCGLAGEQYF.

The chain links TRBV25-1 to TRBJ1-5; the D gene is possibly TRBD1 (6 bases). The CDR3 runs to 16 residues. Germline assignment: CDR1 MGHDK and CDR2 SYGVNS. V was clipped by 6 bases and J by 4 bases, with 19 bases between them. The CDR3 here is CASSATEGDPNQPQHF. CDR3 DNA: TGTGCCAGCAGCGCTACCGAGGGGGACCCTAATCAGCCCCAGCATTTT.

The CDR3 is CATSRDLGGGETQYF. The DNA for the CDR3 is TGTGCCACCAGCAGAGATTTGGGGGGGGGAGAGACCCAGTACTTC. V and J are TRBV15 and TRBJ2-5; 7 bases align to TRBD2. The V gene's germline CDR1 is LNHNV and CDR2 YYDKDF (reference sequence). Germline trimming cut 0 bases from V and 4 bases from J; bases unmatched to any gene: 5. This CDR3 contains 15 residues.

V and J are TRBV19 and TRBJ2-1, with D possibly matching TRBD2 (6 bases). The V end was cut by 6 bases, the J end by 0 bases, with 15 bases between. Germline loops: CDR1 LNHDA, CDR2 SQIVND (reference sequence). The CDR3 covers 16 residues. This CDR3 reads CASRPGGPHSYNEQFF. As DNA, the CDR3 is TGTGCCAGTAGGCCCGGAGGGCCGCACTCCTACAATGAGCAGTTCTTC.

The chain is built from TRBV15 and TRBJ1-1; 8 positions agree with TRBD1. In germline, CDR1 is LNHNV, CDR2 YYDKDF (reference sequence). Losses at the gene ends were 3 bases for V and 1 base for J; bases not matched to a gene: 1. This CDR3 has 14 amino acids. The CDR3 is CATSRDRANTEAFF. CDR3 in DNA: TGTGCCACCAGCAGGGACAGGGCGAACACTGAAGCTTTCTTT.

The chain combines TRBV28 with TRBJ2-7; 8 bases are a match to TRBD1. V trimming: 6 bases; J trimming: 9 bases; junction bases outside the gene matches: 16. Germline V gene sequence: CDR1 MDHEN, CDR2 SYDVKM. CDR3 length: 15 amino acids. CDR3 protein: CASSRHGTGQWRQYF. CDR3 in DNA: TGTGCCAGCAGCCGCCACGGGACAGGACAGTGGAGGCAGTACTTC.

The J gene is TRBJ1-4, the V gene TRBV10-2; 7 nucleotides match TRBD1. This CDR3 has 16 amino acids. V lost 1 base and J lost 5; bases outside the gene matches: 7. The germline V gene has CDR1 WSHSY and CDR2 SAAADI. The CDR3 coding sequence is TGCGCCAGCAGTGAGTTGCCGGGACAGCTAAATGAAAAACTGTTTTTT. Translation gives CASSELPGQLNEKLFF.

J is TRBJ2-2 and V is TRBV7-2; D remains ambiguous. Germline values: CDR1 SGHTA, CDR2 FQGNSA. Deletions cut 1 base from V and 1 base from J, with 4 bases between. CDR3 length: 14 residues. CDR3 bases: TGTGCCAGCAGCTTAGACTTGAACACCGGGGAGCTGTTTTTT. The encoded protein is CASSLDLNTGELFF.

The CDR3 here is CATRDGGPYPETEAFF. In DNA, the CDR3 is TGTGCCACCCGGGACGGGGGACCCTACCCTGAGACTGAAGCTTTCTTT. The V and J genes are TRBV27 and TRBJ1-1, with D perhaps matching TRBD1 (5 bases). The CDR3 runs 16 residues. Germline values: CDR1 MNHEY, CDR2 SMNVEV (reference sequence). Trimming shortened V by 10 bases and J by 5 bases, and 26 bases separated the two germline ends.

This chain uses TRBV25-1 with TRBJ1-2; possibly TRBD1 for D (6 bases). The CDR3 runs 13 residues. Trimming took off 6 bases at V and 8 bases at J, with 16 bases between the two ends. Germline assignment: CDR1 MGHDK and CDR2 SYGVNS. The CDR3 sequence: CASSGGRFWGYTF. In nucleotides, the CDR3 is TGTGCCAGCAGCGGGGGGCGGTTTTGGGGCTACACCTTC.

The chain couples TRBV5-1 to TRBJ2-3; the match to TRBD1 covers 11 bases. There are 21 residues in the CDR3. CDR1 and CDR2 (germline): SGHRS, YFSETQ. After removal of 4 bases from V and 0 bases from J, the junction contained 19 bases not matched to a gene. Here the CDR3 DNA reads TGCGCCAGCAGCCTTCGGCCGGGACAGGGGGTAGACGGGGATAGCACAGATACGCAGTATTTT. It yields the protein CASSLRPGQGVDGDSTDTQYF.

V usage is TRBV6-4 and J usage is TRBJ2-1; TRBD2 agrees at 8 bases. V was pared by 2 bases and J by 8 bases, with 2 bases of the junction left unmatched. The length of the CDR3 is 13 residues. The germline CDR1 and CDR2 sequences are MRHNA and SNTAGT. As DNA, the CDR3 is TGTGCCAGCAGTGACCCGGGAGGGCATGAGCAGTTCTTC. Translated: CASSDPGGHEQFF.

The J gene is TRBJ2-1, the V gene TRBV5-6, with 13 bases that match TRBD2. With 4 bases clipped from V and 4 bases from J, the junction kept 5 bases outside the gene matches. Germline CDR1 SGHDT, CDR2 YYEEEE. CDR3 length: 16 amino acids. The CDR3 loop is CASSPPGLAGYNEQFF. The DNA for the CDR3 is TGTGCCAGCAGCCCCCCGGGACTAGCGGGGTACAATGAGCAGTTCTTC.

This chain links TRBV5-1 with TRBJ2-1; 11 bases are shared with TRBD2. CDR3 length: 18 amino acids. V lost 0 bases and J lost 6; bases outside the gene matches: 11. Germline CDR1 reads SGHRS; CDR2 reads YFSETQ. CDR3 DNA sequence: TGCGCCAGCAGCTTGGGGGGTTTTAGCGGGAGGGCCTTCAATGAGCAGTTCTTC. Translating gives CASSLGGFSGRAFNEQFF. The variable domain in full, completed from reference TRBV5-1 and TRBJ2-1, reads KAGVTQTPRYLIKTRGQQVTLSCSPISGHRSVSWYQQTPGQGLQFLFEYFSETQRNKGNFPGRFSGRQFSNSRSEMNVSTLELGDSALYLCASSLGGFSGRAFNEQFFGPGTRLTVL.

The J gene is TRBJ2-3, the V gene TRBV28; the match to TRBD2 covers 12 bases. V shed 5 bases and J 5 bases; nucleotides not matched to a gene: 23. From germline, CDR1 is MDHEN and CDR2 SYDVKM. The CDR3 runs to 21 residues. The CDR3 protein is CASSPEQGGLAGGPYRDTQYF. CDR3 nucleotides: TGTGCCAGCAGTCCCGAACAGGGTGGGCTAGCGGGAGGGCCGTACAGAGATACGCAGTATTTT.

The V call is TRBV9, the J call TRBJ2-3, with a possible D match to TRBD2 (5 bases). There are 17 residues in the CDR3. V lost 0 bases and J lost 0, with 14 bases in between. Germline V gene data show CDR1 as SGDLS and CDR2 as YYNGEE. CDR3 residues: CASSVGENGGSTDTQYF. CDR3 bases: TGTGCCAGCAGCGTAGGGGAGAATGGCGGGAGCACAGATACGCAGTATTTT.

This chain links TRBV18 with TRBJ2-1; D is uncertain. The germline V and J ends were trimmed by 2 bases and 1 base, with 12 bases remaining between them. Germline V CDR1 and CDR2: KGHSH, LQKENI. The CDR3 length is 16 residues. This chain's CDR3 is CASSPGDEKSYNEQFF. The CDR3 DNA sequence: TGTGCCAGCTCACCAGGTGATGAGAAATCCTACAATGAGCAGTTCTTC.